This T cell receptor (beta chain) was recorded in a study of blood T cell repertoires in COVID-19 (dated by TCRdb to about 2020). Broadly, across the study: Samples covering the acute and convalescent phases of COVID-19 were provided by collaborators in the United States, Italy and Spain. Deeply sampled blood TCRbeta repertoires from subjects exposed to, actively infected with, or recovered from COVID-19 were included in the dataset. The samples were drawn from the first 160 participants of the ongoing ImmuneRACE study and from more than 1,000 subjects provided by 6 global collaborators. The sample metadata nearly always contained a de-identified subject ID, COVID-19 status, age in years and sex. The repertoires were released in a freely available public database meant as a resource for research on the immune response to SARS-CoV-2. The prospective study material was composed of cDNA or gDNA derived from T cells, B-cell-depleted T cells, or PBMCs. Where HLA class I and class II types were available, the types were taken from metadata supplied by the sample provider, not from assay-based typing. On the study overall, not on this receptor specifically: The amount of clinical and demographic metadata varied by source and participant and was provided uncurated.

Between the V and J ends, shortened by 1 base and 8 bases respectively, the junction contains 7 bases. The CDR3 runs 12 amino acids, cysteine and phenylalanine included. Kept here is only the CDR3 DNA, which spans 36 bases and is read in frame from base 1. In the prospective study, participants were roughly 18 to 95 years old, resided in fewer than 25 geographic areas of the United States, and were enrolled through a virtual design. Cohort assignment in the prospective study relied on participant-reported clinical history from a screening survey and a study questionnaire. For ImmuneRACE Cohort 3, a participant was defined as recovered based on two consecutive negative NP/OP PCR tests, clearance by a healthcare professional, or resolution of symptoms. In the prospective study, mobile phlebotomists collected whole blood, serum and a nasopharyngeal or oropharyngeal swab from each participant. Additional blood draws and questionnaires over a 2-month period could optionally be provided by prospective study participants. Before DNA extraction, blood samples from the prospective study were shipped at room temperature or frozen.

Points on this clone: No cognate antigen has been identified for it. Per-base qualities were not stored, and no clone one base away is much larger.

TCRbeta CDR3 regions were amplified from genomic DNA using the immunoSEQ Assay, a bias-controlled multiplex PCR. Regarding the original processing steps: The number of nucleated cells in each sample was estimated by amplification of reference gene primers within the assay. Sequence reads were collapsed and filtered to measure the absolute abundance of every unique TCRbeta CDR3 rearrangement. For each sample, productive Simpson clonality was calculated by taking the square root of Simpson's diversity index across productive rearrangements. TCRdb mirrors the immuneACCESS table, restricted to in-frame sequences. Some clones are absent from its copies; in checked studies, under half trace to an unresolved V gene, and the reason for the others is unknown. V and J calls and clone size come straight from that table; D and trimming were deduced from the DNA. The table for this sample lists approximately 210,000 clones; roughly 90% of them were counted only once. Of the sample, about 2.3% falls within the top ten clones.

Sequencing was done on a sample of PBMCs or T cells enriched from blood (not recorded which). The TCR was taken from a woman aged 25 to 39 who had recovered from COVID-19. Recombination linked TRBV12-3 or TRBV12-4 to TRBJ2-3, with the D gene not confidently named. The DNA reads TGTGCCAGCAGTTTAGGTTCGGGTACGCAGTATTTT. Protein translation: CASSLGSGTQYF.